The clone carrying this T cell receptor (beta chain) was detected ten times or more. The CDR3 contains 17 residues. Germline CDR1 is DFQATT and CDR2 is SNEGSKA (reference sequence). V lost 4 bases, J lost 0 bases, and 10 bases stayed unmatched. The time point here: healthy volunteer bleed at 2 weeks. Total RNA extraction was carried out from unfractionated whole blood. The entry originates in a study of human T cells and chemical hapten exposure. TCRdb re-called the RACE reads through MiXCR, storing one row per CDR3 protein. The sample gives 85,000 to 95,000 distinct CDR3 sequences, about 10% of which show up once; around 2.8% is in the top ten.

This chain connects TRBV20-1 to TRBJ2-3; 10 nucleotides align to TRBD2. The sample consisted of whole blood. The TCR comes from a female donor in good health. Some clones in this sample may be carry-over from other donors' samples. CDR3 region: CSATKGILAGSTDTQYF. The CDR3 region has the DNA TGCAGTGCTACGAAGGGGATACTAGCGGGAAGCACAGATACGCAGTATTTT.